Here is one T cell receptor (beta chain) with its context. This specimen comes from a study of blood T cell repertoires in COVID-19. The wider study: The United States, Italy and Spain supplied acute and convalescent COVID-19 samples.

Cohort 3 recovery required two negative PCRs, clearance, or symptom resolution. Some clones are missing from TCRdb's copy, which holds only in-frame ones; the method was immunoSEQ multiplex PCR. The sample includes 200,000 to 300,000 clones, roughly 91% of them seen just once. This receptor was taken from a man aged 35-49 years who had recovered from COVID-19. The sequencing sample was made of PBMCs or T cells enriched from blood (not recorded which).

Here the CDR3 DNA reads TGTGCCAGCAGTTTTTACTCGGGGTCACCCCTCCACTTT. Its protein is CASSFYSGSPLHF. The genes are TRBV28 and TRBJ1-6, with D unclear. The CDR3 contains 13 residues. Deletions cut 3 bases from V and 10 bases from J, with 10 bases between. Germline values: CDR1 MDHEN, CDR2 SYDVKM.